This T cell receptor beta chain stems from a study of cytomegalovirus exposure and HLA in healthy donors. Across the whole study: Around 78 million unique TCR sequences came from HLA-typed donors in an early release. Study observations and caveats: Cytomegalovirus-associated TCR beta chains were listed, numbering 164. A later analysis reported that several of the most significant clusters appeared to be linked to common viral pathogens, among them Epstein-Barr virus. The study assumed roughly uniform donor sequencing depth for presence/absence analyses.

Details on this clone: Antigen: not known.

V was pared by 7 bases and J by 2 bases, with 6 bases between. Looked up from germline, CDR1 is SEHNR and CDR2 is FQNEAQ (reference sequence). The CDR3 extends over 12 amino acids. It was with 60 Vbeta and 13 Jbeta primers that the PCR ran. The assay was immunoSEQ multiplex PCR, and TCRdb's table has in-frame clones only and misses some. The sample records approximately 51,000 clones, about four fifths being singletons. V usage is TRBV7-9 and J usage is TRBJ2-1; no clear D gene. This receptor was identified in a boy younger than 18 in good health and CMV-seropositive. Sample: PBMCs. The CDR3 bases are TGTGCCAGCATGACACCCTACAATGAGCAGTTCTTC. This gives the protein CASMTPYNEQFF.